One and the same sample provided the 20 T cell receptor beta chains below, sequenced in a study of blood T cell repertoires in COVID-19. Data came from immunoSEQ multiplex PCR; TCRdb stores just in-frame clones and leaves some out. The table lists 200,000 to 250,000 clones, 85% of them singletons. Material for sequencing was peripheral blood. The receptors come from a woman between 65 and 79 years old with COVID-19, enrolled during active disease.

This clone was observed once. The V call is TRBV12-3 or TRBV12-4, the J call TRBJ2-1, with 7 positions matching TRBD1. This CDR3 has 13 amino acids. The junction had 7 bases not matched to a gene; V was cut back by 7 bases and J by 7 bases. DNA of the CDR3: TGTGCCAGCACCAGGGGGATTGGTAATGAGCAGTTCTTC. Protein product: CASTRGIGNEQFF.

This clone appeared a single time. This chain connects TRBV7-3 to TRBJ2-5; TRBD1 matches 9 bases. This CDR3 has 13 residues. Germline V CDR1 and CDR2: SGHTA, FQGTGA. Germline trimming cut 5 bases from V and 5 bases from J; bases unmatched to any gene: 3. CDR3 sequence (DNA): TGTGCCAGCAGCCCAGGACAGGGGGAGACCCAGTACTTC. Its translation is CASSPGQGETQYF.

The CDR3, as DNA: TGTGCCAGCAGCCAAGATCTCGCGGGGAACACTGAAGCTTTCTTT. Its translation: CASSQDLAGNTEAFF. V usage is TRBV4-2 and J usage is TRBJ1-1, with D unresolved. V was trimmed by 0 bases and J by 1 base, leaving 9 bases between them. Germline CDR1 is LGHNA and CDR2 is YNFKEQ. The CDR3 runs 15 residues.

The rearrangement joins TRBV29-1 to TRBJ1-1; tentative D call: TRBD1 (6 bases). V lost 4 bases and J 4 bases, leaving 16 bases between the germline ends. The CDR3 contains 14 residues. Germline values: CDR1 SQVTM, CDR2 ANQGSEA. The CDR3 loop reads CSVVISGGGTEAFF. Written as DNA, the CDR3 is TGCAGCGTTGTGATATCTGGGGGCGGCACTGAAGCTTTCTTT.

This chain connects TRBV30 to TRBJ1-1; D is perhaps TRBD1 (5 bases). V lost 1 base to trimming and J lost 7 bases, with 16 bases between them. This CDR3 is 14 amino acids long. Germline V gene data show CDR1 as GTSNPN and CDR2 as SVGIG (reference sequence). The CDR3 loop is CAWSEEPRVGEAFF. DNA for the CDR3: TGTGCCTGGAGTGAGGAGCCCAGGGTCGGTGAAGCTTTCTTT.

V and J are TRBV19 and TRBJ1-5; 10 bases line up with TRBD1. This CDR3 is 15 amino acids long. Germline lookup yields CDR1 LNHDA and CDR2 SQIVND (reference sequence). The CDR3 loop is CASWRGGQGGQPQHF. The CDR3 DNA reads TGTGCTTCCTGGCGGGGTGGACAGGGGGGTCAGCCCCAGCATTTT.

In this sample, this clone turned up once. This rearrangement joins TRBV14 to TRBJ1-3; the D gene is possibly TRBD1 (5 bases). V was trimmed by 4 bases and J by 0 bases, leaving 13 bases between them. The CDR3 is 16 amino acids. The germline V gene has CDR1 SGHDN and CDR2 FVKESK. CDR3 DNA sequence: TGTGCCAGCAGCCCGGGACTCCCGAGCTCTGGAAACACCATATATTTT. This sequence encodes CASSPGLPSSGNTIYF.

With respect to this clone: Other DNA sequences in the same sample also yield this CDR3. V usage is TRBV6-5 and J usage is TRBJ1-2; 7 nucleotides match TRBD1. The germline V gene encodes CDR1 MNHEY and CDR2 SVGAGI. The junction had 1 base not matched to a gene; V was cut back by 4 bases and J by 2 bases. The CDR3 totals 13 residues. The CDR3 protein is CASSLDRNYGYTF. CDR3 DNA: TGTGCCAGCAGTTTGGACAGGAACTATGGCTACACCTTC.

J is TRBJ1-1 and V is TRBV19; D uncertain. With 6 bases removed from V and 0 bases from J, the gap between germline ends came to 11 bases. The CDR3 sequence is 14 residues long. CDR1 LNHDA and CDR2 SQIVND come from the germline V gene (reference sequence). CDR3 nucleotide sequence: TGTGCCAGTAGGTCCGAGAAACTGAACACTGAAGCTTTCTTT. It codes for CASRSEKLNTEAFF. The full variable domain, with the rest looked up from reference TRBV19 and TRBJ1-1, is DGGITQSPKYLFRKEGQNVTLSCEQNLNHDAMYWYRQDPGQGLRLIYYSQIVNDFQKGDIAEGYSVSREKKESFPLTVTSAQKNPTAFYLCASRSEKLNTEAFFGQGTRLTVV.

This chain connects TRBV7-9 to TRBJ1-6; the match to TRBD1 covers 8 bases. Unmatched junction bases numbered 6, after V lost 4 bases and J lost 7 bases. Germline V gene data show CDR1 as SEHNR and CDR2 as FQNEAQ (reference sequence). This CDR3 region has 15 residues. Here the CDR3 DNA reads TGTGCCAGCAGCTGGACAAACAGGGGGAATTCACCCCTCCACTTT. Translated, it gives CASSWTNRGNSPLHF.

The chain's CDR3 is CASSPGQLYSGNTIYF. CDR3 bases: TGTGCCAGCTCACCGGGACAGCTCTACTCTGGAAACACCATATATTTT. This chain uses TRBV18 with TRBJ1-3, with TRBD1 matching over 7 bases. CDR3 length: 16 amino acids. The germline CDR1 and CDR2 sequences are KGHSH and LQKENI. The V and J ends lost 3 bases and 0 bases, in that order; junction bases with no gene match: 5.

The rearrangement links TRBV7-3 to TRBJ2-3; TRBD1 is a possible D gene (6 bases). Germline CDR1 and CDR2: SGHTA and FQGTGA. The CDR3 runs to 15 residues. Trimming stripped 4 bases from V and 10 bases from J, with 21 bases between. In DNA form, the CDR3 reads TGTGCCAGCAGCTCAATGGGGACAACCCTTATGGCGCAGTATTTT. It encodes CASSSMGTTLMAQYF.

This chain uses TRBV18 with TRBJ2-7; TRBD1 is a possible D gene (7 bases). CDR3 length equals 14 residues. V dropped 6 bases and J dropped 2 bases, with 14 bases sitting between them. The germline gives CDR1 KGHSH, CDR2 LQKENI. The CDR3 bases are TGTGCCAGCTCGCCAGGGGGGTCGGCCTACGAGCAGTACTTC. Residues: CASSPGGSAYEQYF.

This chain connects TRBV19 to TRBJ1-5; D is undetermined. Deletions cut 3 bases from V and 0 bases from J, with 9 bases between. The germline V gene has CDR1 LNHDA and CDR2 SQIVND (reference sequence). The CDR3 sequence is 15 residues long. The CDR3 region has the DNA TGTGCCAGTAGTATCCGCGGGAATAGCAATCAGCCCCAGCATTTT. Its translation: CASSIRGNSNQPQHF.

The chain recombines TRBV19 with TRBJ1-2; TRBD1 agrees at 10 bases. Germline V gene sequence: CDR1 LNHDA, CDR2 SQIVND (reference sequence). This CDR3 spans 13 amino acids. V was pared by 7 bases and J by 5 bases, with 4 bases of the junction left unmatched. The CDR3 DNA reads TGTGCCAGTACCCCGGACAGGGGGTATGGCTACACCTTC. Translating it yields CASTPDRGYGYTF.

V and J are TRBV19 and TRBJ1-1; tentatively, D is TRBD1 (5 bases). The CDR3 runs 14 residues. The germline V and J ends were trimmed by 10 bases and 0 bases, with 15 bases remaining between them. Germline V CDR1 and CDR2: LNHDA, SQIVND (reference sequence). CDR3 sequence: CATMAGRLNTEAFF. In DNA form, the CDR3 reads TGTGCCACCATGGCGGGACGCTTGAACACTGAAGCTTTCTTT.

The chain links TRBV4-3 to TRBJ2-2, with 9 bases lining up with TRBD2. V lost 4 bases, J lost 3 bases, and 3 bases stayed unmatched. Germline V CDR1 and CDR2: LGHNA, YSLEER. The CDR3 extends over 15 amino acids. CDR3 coding DNA: TGCGCCAGCAGCCCCGGGACTAGCTACACCGGGGAGCTGTTTTTT. It yields the protein CASSPGTSYTGELFF.

This chain joins TRBV20-1 and TRBJ2-5; D may be TRBD2 (6 bases). V was cut by 3 bases and J by 4 bases, with 15 bases left in between. Germline V gene lookup returns CDR1 DFQATT and CDR2 SNEGSKA (reference sequence). This CDR3 region has 14 residues. DNA for the CDR3: TGCAGTGCTAGTACCCGGGGGTTGAGAGAGACCCAGTACTTC. Protein product: CSASTRGLRETQYF.

The rearrangement links TRBV19 to TRBJ2-1; tentative D call: TRBD2 (6 bases). V lost 0 bases and J 8 bases, leaving 14 bases between the germline ends. The CDR3 is 15 residues long. Germline CDR1 and CDR2: LNHDA and SQIVND (reference sequence). The CDR3 loop is CASSIDARASDEQFF. CDR3 coding DNA: TGTGCCAGTAGTATAGATGCCCGGGCTAGCGATGAGCAGTTCTTC. Supplemented by reference TRBV19 and TRBJ2-1, the full variable domain reads DGGITQSPKYLFRKEGQNVTLSCEQNLNHDAMYWYRQDPGQGLRLIYYSQIVNDFQKGDIAEGYSVSREKKESFPLTVTSAQKNPTAFYLCASSIDARASDEQFFGPGTRLTVL.

The chain employs TRBV18 and TRBJ1-3, with D hard to call. The V gene lost 3 bases and the J gene lost 0 bases, with 12 bases spanning the gap. Per germline, CDR1 KGHSH and CDR2 LQKENI. The CDR3 consists of 16 residues. In DNA form, the CDR3 reads TGTGCCAGCTCACCCGGACGGGAATTCTCTGGAAACACCATATATTTT. This codes for CASSPGREFSGNTIYF.